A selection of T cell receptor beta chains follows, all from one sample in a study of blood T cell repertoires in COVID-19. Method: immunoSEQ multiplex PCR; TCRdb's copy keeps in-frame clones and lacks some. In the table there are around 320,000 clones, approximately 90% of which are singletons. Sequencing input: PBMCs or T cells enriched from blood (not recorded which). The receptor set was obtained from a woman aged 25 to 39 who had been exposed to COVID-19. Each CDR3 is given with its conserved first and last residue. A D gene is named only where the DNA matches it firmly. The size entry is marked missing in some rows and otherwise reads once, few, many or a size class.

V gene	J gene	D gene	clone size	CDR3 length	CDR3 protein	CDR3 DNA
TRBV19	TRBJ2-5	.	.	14	CASSTAGVRETQYF	TGTGCCAGTAGTACGGCAGGGGTGAGGGAGACCCAGTACTTC
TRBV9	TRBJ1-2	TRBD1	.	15	CASSVDPGGGRGYTF	TGTGCCAGCAGCGTAGATCCAGGGGGCGGTAGGGGCTACACCTTC
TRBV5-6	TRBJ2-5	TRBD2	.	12	CASSRLAETQYF	TGTGCCAGCAGCCGACTAGCGGAGACCCAGTACTTC
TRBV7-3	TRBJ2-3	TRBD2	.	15	CASSVLAGDTDTQYF	TGTGCCAGCAGCGTACTAGCGGGGGACACAGATACGCAGTATTTT
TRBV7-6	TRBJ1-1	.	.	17	CASTTFTTGGFVTEAFF	TGTGCCAGCACCACTTTTACGACGGGGGGGTTTGTGACTGAAGCTTTCTTT
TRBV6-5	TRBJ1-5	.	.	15	CASRLNTGSNQPQHF	TGTGCCAGCAGATTAAACACAGGGAGCAATCAGCCCCAGCATTTT
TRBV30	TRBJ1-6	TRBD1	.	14	CAWSPQGGGTPLHF	TGTGCCTGGAGTCCCCAGGGGGGAGGTACACCCCTCCACTTT
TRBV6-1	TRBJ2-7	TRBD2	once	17	CASSDDGREKGEYEQYF	TGTGCCAGCAGTGATGATGGGAGGGAAAAGGGTGAATACGAGCAGTACTTC
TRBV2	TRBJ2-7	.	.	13	CASSERGFYEQYF	TGTGCCAGCAGTGAACGGGGTTTCTACGAGCAGTACTTC
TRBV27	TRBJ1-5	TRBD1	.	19	CASTTPGQGIQYSNQPQHF	TGTGCCAGCACAACCCCGGGACAGGGTATACAATATAGCAATCAGCCCCAGCATTTT
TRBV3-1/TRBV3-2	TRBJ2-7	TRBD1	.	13	CATGETGEDEQYF	TGTGCCACAGGGGAGACAGGGGAGGACGAGCAGTACTTC
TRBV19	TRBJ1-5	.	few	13	CASSIAGNQPQHF	TGTGCCAGTAGTATAGCAGGGAATCAGCCCCAGCATTTT
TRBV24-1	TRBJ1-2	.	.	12	CATSDTEHGYTF	TGTGCCACCAGTGATACGGAGCATGGCTACACCTTC
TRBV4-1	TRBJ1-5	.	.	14	CASSHRSSNQPQHF	TGCGCCAGCAGCCATAGGAGTAGCAATCAGCCCCAGCATTTT
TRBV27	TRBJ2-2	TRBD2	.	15	CASSRGGTNTGELFF	TGTGCCAGCAGTCGCGGGGGGACCAACACCGGGGAGCTGTTTTTT
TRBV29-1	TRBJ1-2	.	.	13	CSVDYAGGYGYTF	TGCAGCGTTGATTATGCGGGCGGGTATGGCTACACCTTC
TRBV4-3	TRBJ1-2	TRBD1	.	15	CASSQDLPGGYGYTF	TGCGCCAGCAGCCAAGATCTTCCAGGGGGCTATGGCTACACCTTC
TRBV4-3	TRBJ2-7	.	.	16	CASSQDSGAETYEQYF	TGCGCCAGCAGCCAAGACTCCGGCGCGGAGACCTACGAGCAGTACTTC
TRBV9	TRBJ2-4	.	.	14	CASSVLQDENIQYF	TGTGCCAGCAGCGTTTTACAGGACGAAAACATTCAGTACTTC
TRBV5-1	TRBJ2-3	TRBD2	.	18	CASRYTSGGPPTTDTQYF	TGCGCCAGCAGATATACTAGCGGGGGGCCACCAACCACAGATACGCAGTATTTT
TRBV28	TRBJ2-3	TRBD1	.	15	CASSLGQGYTDTQYF	TGTGCCAGCAGTCTGGGACAGGGGTACACAGATACGCAGTATTTT
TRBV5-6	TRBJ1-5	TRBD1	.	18	CASSGDSGTGGSNQPQHF	TGTGCCAGCAGCGGCGACTCCGGGACAGGGGGAAGCAATCAGCCCCAGCATTTT
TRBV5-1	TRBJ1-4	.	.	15	CASSLVGVGLEKLFF	TGCGCCAGCAGCTTGGTCGGGGTCGGCTTAGAAAAACTGTTTTTT
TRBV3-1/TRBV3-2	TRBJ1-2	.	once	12	CASSQGRDGYTF	TGTGCCAGCAGCCAGGGCAGGGATGGCTACACCTTC
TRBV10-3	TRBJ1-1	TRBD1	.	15	CAISRKQGAGTEAFF	TGTGCCATCAGTCGGAAACAGGGGGCGGGCACTGAAGCTTTCTTT
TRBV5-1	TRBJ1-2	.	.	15	CASSLGELANYGYTF	TGCGCCAGCAGCTTGGGCGAATTAGCTAACTATGGCTACACCTTC
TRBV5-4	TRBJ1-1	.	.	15	CASSGILGGDTEAFF	TGTGCCAGCAGCGGGATCCTAGGGGGGGACACTGAAGCTTTCTTT
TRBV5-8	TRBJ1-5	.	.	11	CASSQSEAQHF	TGTGCCAGCAGCCAGTCCGAGGCCCAGCATTTT
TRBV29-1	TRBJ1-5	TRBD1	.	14	CSVKGGSSNQPQHF	TGCAGCGTAAAAGGGGGCTCTAGCAATCAGCCCCAGCATTTT
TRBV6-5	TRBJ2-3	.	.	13	CASSFRPTDTQYF	TGTGCCAGCAGCTTCCGTCCTACAGATACGCAGTATTTT
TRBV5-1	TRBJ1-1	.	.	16	CASSLGVPLMNTEAFF	TGCGCCAGCAGCTTAGGAGTGCCTTTAATGAACACTGAAGCTTTCTTT
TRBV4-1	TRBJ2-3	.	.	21	CASSQLAPRDHQGFRTDTQYF	TGCGCCAGCAGCCAACTCGCCCCCAGGGACCACCAGGGGTTCCGTACAGATACGCAGTATTTT
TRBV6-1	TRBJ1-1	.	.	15	CASSEAGLWNTEAFF	TGTGCCAGCAGTGAAGCGGGACTCTGGAACACTGAAGCTTTCTTT
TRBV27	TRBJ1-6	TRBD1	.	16	CASSFPDREGNSPLHF	TGTGCCAGCAGTTTCCCGGACAGGGAAGGTAATTCACCCCTCCACTTT
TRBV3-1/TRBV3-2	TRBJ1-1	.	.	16	CASSQGKGWESTEAFF	TGTGCCAGCAGCCAAGGAAAAGGCTGGGAGAGCACTGAAGCTTTCTTT
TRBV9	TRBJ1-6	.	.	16	CASSPRGQSHNSPLHF	TGTGCCAGCAGCCCGCGTGGACAGTCGCATAATTCACCCCTCCACTTT
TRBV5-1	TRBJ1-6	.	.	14	CASSLGAGASPLHF	TGCGCCAGCAGCTTAGGGGCCGGAGCGTCACCCCTCCACTTT
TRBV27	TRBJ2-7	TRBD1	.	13	CASKGQGKYEQYF	TGTGCCAGCAAGGGACAGGGGAAATACGAGCAGTACTTC
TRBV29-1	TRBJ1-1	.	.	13	CSVTRGQNTEAFF	TGCAGCGTTACAAGGGGACAGAACACTGAAGCTTTCTTT
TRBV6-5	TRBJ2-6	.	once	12	CASRNLQSPLTF	TGTGCCAGCAGGAATCTACAGAGCCCCCTGACTTTC